One sample yielded the 14 T cell receptor beta chains listed below, sequenced in a study of human T cells and chemical hapten exposure. One entry per CDR3 protein results from TCRdb running MiXCR on the RACE reads. The repertoire holds under 400,000 distinct CDR3 sequences, with approximately 5.1% as singletons. As to time point: pre-sensitization, week 0. Stated treatment: therapeutic diphenylcyclopropenone sensitization with weekly scalp DPC. Here the sequenced sample was whole blood, taken in connection with sensitization to the hapten diphenylcyclopropenone (DPC). These TCRs come from a woman aged 45-65 years with alopecia areata. Some clones in this sample may be carry-over from other donors' samples.

This clonotype has ten or more counts. The rearrangement uses TRBV7-2 and TRBJ2-7, with 8 bases fitting TRBD2. The germline gives CDR1 SGHTA, CDR2 FQGNSA. With V trimmed by 4 bases and J by 2 bases, 10 bases remained unmatched. The CDR3 runs 16 residues. The CDR3 DNA reads as TGTGCCAGCAGCTCAAGTGGGAGCGGGAGCGCCTACGAGCAGTACTTC. Translated, it gives CASSSSGSGSAYEQYF.

This clonotype came up many times. The chain joins TRBV27 to TRBJ2-7; 9 bases agree with TRBD2. The CDR3 covers 15 residues. With 3 bases clipped from V and 2 bases from J, the junction kept 5 bases outside the gene matches. Germline CDR1 and CDR2: MNHEY and SMNVEV (reference sequence). The CDR3 DNA is TGTGCCAGCAGTTTGTCAGGCGGGAGGGCCTACGAGCAGTACTTC. Encoded protein: CASSLSGGRAYEQYF.

This clonotype was seen a few times. The J gene is TRBJ2-7, the V gene TRBV6-1; D gene uncertain. This CDR3 region has 11 residues. Germline lookup yields CDR1 MNHNS and CDR2 SASEGT. V was cut by 6 bases and J by 5 bases, with 8 bases left in between. Written as DNA, the CDR3 is TGTGCCAGCAGCTACTGGGACGAGCAGTACTTC. Its translation: CASSYWDEQYF.

This chain connects TRBV29-1 to TRBJ2-5, with 10 bases that match TRBD2. The CDR3 is 15 residues long. Germline loops: CDR1 SQVTM, CDR2 ANQGSEA. Trimming removed 7 bases from V and 7 bases from J; junction bases left unmatched: 15. The CDR3 is CSGVTSGDTKGTQYF. CDR3 nucleotides: TGCAGCGGGGTTACTAGCGGGGATACAAAGGGGACCCAGTACTTC.

This clonotype was detected only a few times. V gene TRBV28 combines with J gene TRBJ1-1; D call uncertain. This CDR3 spans 13 amino acids. Germline V gene data show CDR1 as MDHEN and CDR2 as SYDVKM. With 6 bases removed from V and 2 bases from J, the gap between germline ends came to 10 bases. The CDR3 here is CASRVGGNTEAFF. The DNA of the CDR3 is TGTGCCAGCAGAGTGGGAGGAAACACTGAAGCTTTCTTT.

This clonotype was observed a handful of times. CDR3: CATSRTYDRVQGPTNEKLFF. In DNA form, the CDR3 reads TGTGCCACCAGCAGGACTTACGACAGGGTCCAAGGTCCAACTAATGAAAAACTGTTTTTT. The rearrangement links TRBV15 to TRBJ1-4, with 7 bases fitting TRBD1. Per germline, CDR1 LNHNV and CDR2 YYDKDF (reference sequence). The V and J ends lost 3 bases and 0 bases, in that order; junction bases with no gene match: 16. The CDR3 is 20 residues long.

This clonotype turned up a few times. J is TRBJ1-1 and V is TRBV20-1, with D perhaps TRBD1 (6 bases). V was clipped by 1 base and J by 4 bases, with 16 bases between them. The CDR3 loop spans 15 amino acids. Germline V gives CDR1 DFQATT, CDR2 SNEGSKA (reference sequence). The DNA of the CDR3 is TGCAGTGCTAGAGTTGGTGGGGGCATCTTCACTGAAGCTTTCTTT. This encodes CSARVGGGIFTEAFF.

This clonotype was detected many times. This chain links TRBV7-9 with TRBJ1-1; D uncertain. Germline V gene sequence: CDR1 SEHNR, CDR2 FQNEAQ (reference sequence). This CDR3 comprises 15 residues. Trimming took 5 bases from V and 1 from J, leaving 14 bases between them. Here the CDR3 reads CASSPLVEANTEAFF. The CDR3 region has the DNA TGTGCCAGCAGCCCCCTTGTTGAGGCGAACACTGAAGCTTTCTTT.

This clonotype was seen ten or more times. The chain couples TRBV11-2 to TRBJ2-7; D possibly corresponds to TRBD1 (6 bases). V lost 3 bases, J lost 2 bases, and 11 bases lay in between. Germline V lookup: CDR1 SGHAT, CDR2 FQNNGV. This CDR3 comprises 14 residues. DNA of the CDR3: TGTGCCAGCAGCTTTTTGCAGGGGACCTACGAGCAGTACTTC. Translated, it gives CASSFLQGTYEQYF.

V usage is TRBV12-3 or TRBV12-4 and J usage is TRBJ2-3; 12 bases are a match to TRBD2. V lost 6 bases and J lost 2; bases outside the gene matches: 6. There are 16 residues in the CDR3. The CDR3 bases are TGTGCCAGCAGCCTACTAGCGGGGGGCACCACAGATACGCAGTATTTT. Protein product: CASSLLAGGTTDTQYF.

The V and J genes are TRBV6-2 or TRBV6-3 and TRBJ1-5; D gene ambiguous. The CDR3 has 13 residues. The germline V gene encodes CDR1 MNHEY and CDR2 SVGEGT. The V gene lost 8 bases and the J gene lost 4 bases, with 12 bases spanning the gap. CDR3 residues: CASQRWGNQPQHF. For the CDR3, the DNA is TGTGCCAGCCAGCGCTGGGGAAATCAGCCCCAGCATTTT.

This clonotype was counted at least ten times. V and J are TRBV7-2 and TRBJ2-3, with 15 bases identical to TRBD2. Trimming removed 3 bases from V and 5 bases from J; junction bases left unmatched: 0. Per germline, CDR1 SGHTA and CDR2 FQGNSA. The CDR3 runs to 15 residues. CDR3: CASSLGLAGGDTQYF. The CDR3, as DNA: TGTGCCAGCAGCTTGGGACTAGCGGGAGGAGATACGCAGTATTTT.

This clonotype was picked up a small number of times. This chain uses TRBV29-1 with TRBJ2-5; possible D gene TRBD2, 6 bases. This CDR3 is 11 amino acids long. Germline CDR1 is SQVTM and CDR2 is ANQGSEA. Trimming shortened V by 5 bases and J by 5 bases, and 9 bases separated the two germline ends. The CDR3 loop is CSVRRDETQYF. Written as DNA, the CDR3 is TGCAGCGTTAGGAGGGACGAGACCCAGTACTTC.

The rearrangement joins TRBV12-3 or TRBV12-4 to TRBJ1-1; the D is unclear. This CDR3 is 13 amino acids long. Trimming cost V 5 bases and J 8 bases, with 15 bases left between them. CDR3 residues: CASSLGVDAEAFF. CDR3 nucleotide sequence: TGTGCCAGCAGTCTAGGCGTTGATGCGGAAGCTTTCTTT.